The 24 T cell receptor beta chains below all came from one sample that was sequenced in a study of cytomegalovirus exposure and HLA in healthy donors. PCR amplification relied on 60 Vbeta primers (plus 13 Jbeta primers). The repertoire was sequenced with immunoSEQ multiplex PCR; TCRdb's copy has only in-frame clones and lacks some. The profile shows about 160,000 clones, approximately 78% of them singletons. Material: PBMCs. These receptors were obtained from a girl aged 2 to 9 in good health and CMV-seropositive.

This chain uses TRBV30 with TRBJ2-7; 9 nucleotides agree with TRBD2. This CDR3 comprises 16 residues. CDR1 and CDR2 from the germline V gene are GTSNPN and SVGIG (reference sequence). V lost 0 bases, J lost 3 bases, and 9 bases stayed unmatched. CDR3 in amino acids: CAWSVAEGLADYEQYF. CDR3 sequence (DNA): TGTGCCTGGAGTGTGGCTGAGGGACTAGCAGACTACGAGCAGTACTTC. Supplemented by reference TRBV30 and TRBJ2-7, the full variable domain reads SQTIHQWPATLVQPVGSPLSLECTVEGTSNPNLYWYRQAAGRGLQLLFYSVGIGQISSEVPQNLSASRPQDRQFILSSKKLLLSDSGFYLCAWSVAEGLADYEQYFGPGTRLTVT.

This sequence joins TRBV18 and TRBJ1-2; D is unclear. The CDR3 has 12 amino acids. The germline V gene has CDR1 KGHSH and CDR2 LQKENI. The V gene lost 2 bases and the J gene lost 8 bases, with 9 bases spanning the gap. Written as DNA, the CDR3 is TGTGCCAGCTCACCAGGGGAGAGCGGCTACACCTTC. Amino acid sequence: CASSPGESGYTF.

The J gene is TRBJ2-7, the V gene TRBV9; perhaps TRBD2 as D (6 bases). CDR1 SGDLS and CDR2 YYNGEE come from the germline V gene. Trimming pared 0 bases from V and 0 bases from J, leaving 10 bases between. The CDR3 is 15 residues long. The CDR3 reads CASSVGGVSSYEQYF. The DNA for the CDR3 is TGTGCCAGCAGCGTAGGGGGGGTAAGCTCCTACGAGCAGTACTTC.

The chain carries TRBV21-1 and TRBJ2-7; the D segment call TRBD1 is taken from the table without a DNA check. TRBV21-1 is designated a pseudogene. The length of the CDR3 is 16 residues. The CDR3 DNA follows: TGTGCCAGCAGCAAGGGATCCGGGACAGGTTCCTACGAGCAGTACTTC. Its protein product is CASSKGSGTGSYEQYF.

There are a few counts of this clone. This rearrangement joins TRBV19 to TRBJ2-7; 9 positions match TRBD1. Germline loops: CDR1 LNHDA, CDR2 SQIVND (reference sequence). J lost 7 bases, V lost 5 bases, and 12 bases had no gene match. This CDR3 spans 15 amino acids. In nucleotides, the CDR3 is TGTGCCAGTAGTTCTTCCGGGACAGGGCAAGGAGAGCAGTACTTC. It translates to CASSSSGTGQGEQYF.

The chain carries TRBV15 and TRBJ2-5; 7 bases map to TRBD2. The CDR3 consists of 16 residues. In germline, CDR1 is LNHNV, CDR2 YYDKDF (reference sequence). V shed 4 bases, J shed 5 bases, and the junction held 13 bases outside the gene matches. The CDR3 sequence is CATSTFSGPSPETQYF. CDR3 in DNA: TGTGCCACCAGCACCTTTAGCGGGCCATCCCCGGAGACCCAGTACTTC.

This clone is a singleton in its sample. V is TRBV30 and J is TRBJ1-2; 7 bases map to TRBD1. This CDR3 is built from 17 residues. J was trimmed by 0 bases and V by 1 base; bases with no gene match: 11. CDR1 GTSNPN and CDR2 SVGIG come from the germline V gene (reference sequence). Here the CDR3 DNA reads TGTGCCTGGAGTGAAGTCCCGGGACAGCCTGCTAACTATGGCTACACCTTC. The encoded protein is CAWSEVPGQPANYGYTF.

The table lists this clone with a count of one. This chain connects TRBV4-1 to TRBJ2-7; a possible D gene is TRBD1 (6 bases). Trimming stripped 0 bases from V and 7 bases from J, with 13 bases between. CDR1 is MGHRA and CDR2 is YSYEKL in the germline V gene. The CDR3 is 14 amino acids. In DNA, the CDR3 is TGCGCCAGCAGCCAAGATAGCCAGGGGTGGGAGCAGTACTTC. It codes for CASSQDSQGWEQYF.

The chain uses TRBV27 and TRBJ1-6; 7 nucleotides line up with TRBD1. Trimming cost V 3 bases and J 10 bases; bases outside gene matches: 6. This CDR3 is built from 14 residues. In germline, CDR1 is MNHEY, CDR2 SMNVEV (reference sequence). The CDR3 DNA sequence: TGTGCCAGCAGTTTCGACAGGGTCGGATCACCCCTCCACTTT. Its protein is CASSFDRVGSPLHF.

In DNA, the CDR3 is TGCGCCAGCAGCCGGGAGGGACAGGGGGCTGGGGCCAACGTCCTGACTTTC. This codes for CASSREGQGAGANVLTF. The chain links TRBV4-1 to TRBJ2-6; 11 nucleotides agree with TRBD1. V gave up 4 bases and J gave up 2 bases; unmatched junction bases: 4. CDR3 length equals 17 residues. The germline CDR1 and CDR2 sequences are MGHRA and YSYEKL.

The chain is built from TRBV28 and TRBJ1-5, with 9 bases aligning to TRBD1. V shed 7 bases and J 1 base; nucleotides not matched to a gene: 8. The CDR3 is made up of 16 amino acids. CDR1 is MDHEN, CDR2 SYDVKM, per germline. This chain's CDR3 is CASTMDRGGSNQPQHF. The CDR3 nucleotides are TGTGCCAGCACTATGGACAGGGGAGGGAGCAATCAGCCCCAGCATTTT.

The chain employs TRBV5-1 and TRBJ2-2; 11 bases map to TRBD2. V lost 4 bases to trimming and J lost 2 bases; unmatched junction nucleotides: 19. Germline CDR1 and CDR2: SGHRS and YFSETQ. The CDR3 loop spans 21 amino acids. The CDR3 nucleotides read TGCGCCAGCAGCCTGAGATTAGCGGGAGGGCCCGGAGGTCCAAACACCGGGGAGCTGTTTTTT. Protein sequence: CASSLRLAGGPGGPNTGELFF.

The gene calls are TRBV9 and TRBJ2-7, with D possibly TRBD2 on 6 matching bases. Germline assignment: CDR1 SGDLS and CDR2 YYNGEE. The ends were cut back, 0 bases at V and 2 bases at J, with 15 bases in the middle. The CDR3 is made up of 16 amino acids. CDR3 DNA: TGTGCCAGCAGCGTAGGTCGGGAGTGGGGCCCCTACGAGCAGTACTTC. Its protein is CASSVGREWGPYEQYF.

This chain links TRBV19 with TRBJ2-3, with 8 bases matching TRBD2. The length of the CDR3 is 18 residues. V shed 1 base and J 4 bases; nucleotides not matched to a gene: 13. Germline V gene lookup returns CDR1 LNHDA and CDR2 SQIVND (reference sequence). The chain's CDR3 is CASSIVLWQRERADTQYF. In DNA form, the CDR3 reads TGTGCCAGTAGTATAGTCCTATGGCAGCGGGAGAGGGCAGATACGCAGTATTTT.

The rearrangement joins TRBV27 to TRBJ2-5; D possibly corresponds to TRBD1 (6 bases). Germline-derived CDR1 and CDR2 are MNHEY and SMNVEV (reference sequence). V lost 8 bases and J lost 5, with 24 bases in between. The CDR3 consists of 16 residues. The CDR3 protein is CASSTKGDRVRETQYF. The CDR3 DNA follows: TGTGCCAGCTCCACGAAGGGGGACCGGGTGCGGGAGACCCAGTACTTC.

This chain links TRBV30 with TRBJ2-1; TRBD2 aligns across 7 bases. Unmatched junction bases numbered 14, after V lost 1 base and J lost 8 bases. This CDR3 has 16 amino acids. The germline V gene has CDR1 GTSNPN and CDR2 SVGIG (reference sequence). The CDR3 DNA sequence: TGTGCCTGGAGTGATTTTGCGGGAGACGCCTTGGATGAGCAGTTCTTC. Translated: CAWSDFAGDALDEQFF.

The genes are TRBV4-2 and TRBJ2-1; TRBD1 agrees at 9 bases. Germline-derived CDR1 and CDR2 are LGHNA and YNFKEQ. The CDR3 spans 18 residues. The trim removed 2 bases at V and 5 bases at J, leaving 13 bases unmatched. This CDR3 is CASSQPQGASLRDNEQFF. CDR3 DNA: TGTGCCAGCAGCCAACCACAGGGGGCATCCCTTCGGGACAATGAGCAGTTCTTC.

The rearrangement uses TRBV5-5 and TRBJ1-1; no clear D gene. The CDR3 extends over 13 amino acids. From germline, CDR1 is SGHKS and CDR2 YYEKEE (reference sequence). Trimming pared 5 bases from V and 7 bases from J, leaving 15 bases between. In nucleotides, the CDR3 is TGTGCCAGCAGTAAGGAGTATTTGGTTGAAGCTTTCTTT. Its protein product is CASSKEYLVEAFF. The full variable domain, with the rest looked up from reference TRBV5-5 and TRBJ1-1, is DAGVTQSPTHLIKTRGQQVTLRCSPISGHKSVSWYQQVLGQGPQFIFQYYEKEERGRGNFPDRFSARQFPNYSSELNVNALLLGDSALYLCASSKEYLVEAFFGQGTRLTVV.

The rearrangement joins TRBV27 to TRBJ2-4; 9 nucleotides align to TRBD1. This CDR3 comprises 16 residues. J lost 6 bases, V lost 5 bases, and 11 bases had no gene match. Germline CDR1 MNHEY, CDR2 SMNVEV (reference sequence). The CDR3 loop reads CASSGRRTGEVNIQYF. CDR3 bases: TGTGCCAGCAGTGGGCGCAGGACAGGGGAGGTAAACATTCAGTACTTC.

The CDR3 DNA reads TGTGCCAGCACGATTCGGGAAGTACTAAGTGAGCAGTTCTTC. Encoded protein: CASTIREVLSEQFF. The chain recombines TRBV6-1 with TRBJ2-1, with a weak D call TRBD2 (5 bases). The CDR3 runs 14 residues. Trimming took 7 bases from V and 9 from J, leaving 19 bases between them. Germline CDR1 MNHNS, CDR2 SASEGT.

CDR3 DNA sequence: TGCGCCAGCAGCCAAGTTACAGGGGGCCGGGGGACTGAAGCTTTCTTT. Residues: CASSQVTGGRGTEAFF. J is TRBJ1-1 and V is TRBV4-1; 9 bases are a match to TRBD1. V was pared by 1 base and J by 5 bases, with 8 bases of the junction left unmatched. This CDR3 is built from 16 residues. Germline lookup yields CDR1 MGHRA and CDR2 YSYEKL.

V is TRBV5-1 and J is TRBJ2-5; tentatively, D is TRBD1 (5 bases). The germline CDR1 and CDR2 sequences are SGHRS and YFSETQ. This CDR3 is 14 amino acids long. The germline V and J ends were trimmed by 2 bases and 1 base, with 9 bases remaining between them. The CDR3 sequence: CASSFQGPQETQYF. The CDR3 nucleotides are TGCGCCAGCAGCTTCCAGGGCCCCCAAGAGACCCAGTACTTC.

This clone was observed a handful of times. J is TRBJ2-7 and V is TRBV7-3, with 12 bases matching TRBD2. This CDR3 spans 16 amino acids. Germline-derived CDR1 and CDR2 are SGHTA and FQGTGA. The V and J ends lost 4 bases and 2 bases, in that order; junction bases with no gene match: 6. The CDR3 DNA reads as TGTGCCAGCAGCTCCCCCCGGACTAGCGGGACCTACGAGCAGTACTTC. Amino acid sequence: CASSSPRTSGTYEQYF.

V gene TRBV29-1 combines with J gene TRBJ2-1; D not resolved. V was shortened by 6 bases and J by 1 base, with 13 bases between the two germline ends. Germline V CDR1 and CDR2: SQVTM, ANQGSEA. The CDR3 has 14 residues. The chain's CDR3 is CSVHLGDSYNEQFF. The CDR3 DNA is TGCAGCGTCCACCTAGGCGATTCCTACAATGAGCAGTTCTTC.